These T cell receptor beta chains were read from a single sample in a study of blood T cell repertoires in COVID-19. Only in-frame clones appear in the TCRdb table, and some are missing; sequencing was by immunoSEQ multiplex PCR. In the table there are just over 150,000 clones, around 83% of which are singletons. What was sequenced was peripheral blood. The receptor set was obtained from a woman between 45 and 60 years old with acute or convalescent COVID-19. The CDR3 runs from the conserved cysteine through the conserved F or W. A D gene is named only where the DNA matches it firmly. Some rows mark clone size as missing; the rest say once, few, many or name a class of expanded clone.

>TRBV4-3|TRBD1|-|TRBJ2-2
CASSPQLGQPPTGELFF
TGCGCCAGCAGCCCACAACTGGGACAGCCGCCCACCGGGGAGCTGTTTTTT
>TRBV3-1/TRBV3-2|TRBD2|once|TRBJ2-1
CASSLDVKGLAGVHEQFF
TGTGCCAGCAGCCTGGACGTGAAAGGACTAGCGGGAGTCCATGAGCAGTTCTTC
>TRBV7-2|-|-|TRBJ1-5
CASSLAGQSNQPQHF
TGTGCCAGCAGCTTAGCCGGACAGAGCAATCAGCCCCAGCATTTT
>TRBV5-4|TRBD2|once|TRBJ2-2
CASGASGRFDTGELFF
TGTGCCAGCGGGGCTAGCGGGAGGTTTGACACCGGGGAGCTGTTTTTT
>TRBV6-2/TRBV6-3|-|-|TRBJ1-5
CASSSWDGGNQPQHF
TGTGCCAGCAGTTCCTGGGACGGGGGAAATCAGCCCCAGCATTTT
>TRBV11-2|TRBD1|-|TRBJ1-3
CATSRDRVGNTIYF
TGTGCCACCAGCCGGGACAGGGTAGGAAACACCATATATTTT
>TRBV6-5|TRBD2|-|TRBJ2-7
CASSSGLLAGADEQYF
TGTGCCAGCAGTTCTGGGTTACTAGCGGGAGCTGACGAGCAGTACTTC
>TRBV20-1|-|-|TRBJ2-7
CSATGTYEQYF
TGCAGTGCTACCGGGACCTACGAGCAGTACTTC
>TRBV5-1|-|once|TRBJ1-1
CASGSRDSPEAFF
TGCGCCAGCGGGTCAAGAGACTCACCTGAAGCTTTCTTT
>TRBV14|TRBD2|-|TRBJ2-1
CASSQAGTSVQFF
TGTGCCAGCAGCCAGGCCGGGACTAGCGTGCAGTTCTTC
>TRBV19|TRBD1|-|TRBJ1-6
CASSARTGADNSPLHF
TGTGCCAGTAGTGCACGGACAGGGGCTGATAATTCACCCCTCCACTTT
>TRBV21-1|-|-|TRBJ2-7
CASIHRGTDFNYEQYF
TGTGCCAGCATACACCGGGGGACAGACTTTAATTACGAGCAGTACTTC
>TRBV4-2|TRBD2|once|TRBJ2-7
CASSQELAGTYEQYF
TGTGCCAGCAGCCAAGAACTAGCGGGAACCTACGAGCAGTACTTC
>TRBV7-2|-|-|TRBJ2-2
CASSFQAGTGELFF
TGTGCCAGCAGCTTCCAGGCCGGTACCGGGGAGCTGTTTTTT
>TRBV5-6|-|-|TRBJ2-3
CASSLQEDTQYF
TGTGCCAGCAGCTTACAGGAAGATACGCAGTATTTT
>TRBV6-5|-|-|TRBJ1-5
CASTKGAGNQPQHF
TGTGCCAGCACCAAAGGGGCAGGCAATCAGCCCCAGCATTTT
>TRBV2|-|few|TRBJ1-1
CASNPIELPNTEAFF
TGTGCCAGCAATCCTATCGAGCTACCGAACACTGAAGCTTTCTTT
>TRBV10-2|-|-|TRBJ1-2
CASSETVYYGYTF
TGCGCCAGCAGTGAGACAGTCTACTATGGCTACACCTTC
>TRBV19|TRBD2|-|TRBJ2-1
CASRPTLADSYNEQFF
TGTGCCAGTAGACCTACACTAGCGGACTCCTACAATGAGCAGTTCTTC
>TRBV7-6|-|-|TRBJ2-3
CASSLGSYSTDTQYF
TGTGCCAGCAGCCTTGGTAGTTATTCCACAGATACGCAGTATTTT
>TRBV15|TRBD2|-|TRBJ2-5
CATSRGGSTETQYF
TGTGCCACCAGCAGGGGCGGGAGTACCGAGACCCAGTACTTC
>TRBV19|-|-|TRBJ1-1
CASSPFGGFNTEAFF
TGTGCCAGTAGTCCCTTTGGAGGGTTTAACACTGAAGCTTTCTTT
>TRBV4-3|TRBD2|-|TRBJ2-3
CASSQDALAGGTDTQYF
TGCGCCAGCAGCCAAGATGCGCTAGCGGGGGGCACAGATACGCAGTATTTT
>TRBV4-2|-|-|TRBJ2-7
CASSQDFPVRNYEQYF
TGTGCCAGCAGCCAAGATTTTCCGGTCAGGAACTACGAGCAGTACTTC
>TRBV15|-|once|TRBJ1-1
CATSREGESTEAFF
TGTGCCACCAGCAGGGAGGGCGAGAGCACTGAAGCTTTCTTT
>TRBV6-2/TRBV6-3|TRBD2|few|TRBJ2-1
CASSYSRLGTSGAEQFF
TGTGCCAGCAGTTACTCGAGATTAGGGACTAGCGGGGCTGAGCAGTTCTTC
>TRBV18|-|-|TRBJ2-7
CASSPNLYEQYF
TGTGCCAGCTCTCCAAATTTATACGAGCAGTACTTC
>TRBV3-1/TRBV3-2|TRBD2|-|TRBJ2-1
CASSQVVRDYYNEQFF
TGTGCCAGCAGCCAAGTGGTCCGGGACTACTACAATGAGCAGTTCTTC
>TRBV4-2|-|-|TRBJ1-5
CASSQAQFSNQPQHF
TGTGCCAGCAGCCAAGCACAATTTAGCAATCAGCCCCAGCATTTT
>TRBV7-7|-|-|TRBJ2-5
CASSRGYQETQYF
TGTGCCAGCAGCCGAGGGTACCAAGAGACCCAGTACTTC
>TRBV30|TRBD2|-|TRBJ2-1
CAWSVPPGLAGGSSYNEQFF
TGTGCCTGGAGTGTACCCCCCGGACTAGCGGGAGGTAGCTCCTACAATGAGCAGTTCTTC
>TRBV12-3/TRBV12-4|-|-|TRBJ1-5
CASSLASDQPQHF
TGTGCCAGCAGTTTAGCTTCCGATCAGCCCCAGCATTTT
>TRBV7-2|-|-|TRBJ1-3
CASSLFSVSGNTIYF
TGTGCCAGCAGCTTATTTTCAGTCTCTGGAAACACCATATATTTT
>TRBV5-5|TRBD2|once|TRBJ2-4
CASSFSSGEHIQYF
TGTGCCAGCAGCTTTTCTAGCGGAGAACACATTCAGTACTTC
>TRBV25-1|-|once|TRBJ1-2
CASSWSGDGYTF
TGTGCCAGCAGCTGGTCAGGGGACGGCTACACCTTC
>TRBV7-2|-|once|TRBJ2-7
CASSFQGRNEQYF
TGTGCCAGCAGCTTTCAAGGGAGGAACGAGCAGTACTTC
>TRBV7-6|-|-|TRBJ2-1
CASSLGSRGAFNEQFF
TGTGCCAGCAGCTTAGGTTCCCGGGGGGCCTTCAATGAGCAGTTCTTC
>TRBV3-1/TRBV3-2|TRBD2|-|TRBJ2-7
CASSQGSGTSYEQYF
TGTGCCAGCAGCCAAGGGAGCGGGACTTCCTACGAGCAGTACTTC
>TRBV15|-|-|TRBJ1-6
CATSVNSYNSPLHF
TGTGCCACCAGCGTCAACTCCTATAATTCACCCCTCCACTTT
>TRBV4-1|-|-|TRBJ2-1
CASSFLGATYNEQFF
TGCGCCAGCAGCTTTCTGGGGGCTACCTACAATGAGCAGTTCTTC
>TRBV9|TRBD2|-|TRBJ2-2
CASSVTSGPTTGELFF
TGTGCCAGCAGCGTCACTAGCGGACCTACGACCGGGGAGCTGTTTTTT
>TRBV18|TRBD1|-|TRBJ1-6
CASSRGQGANSPLHF
TGTGCCAGCTCCCGTGGACAGGGGGCAAATTCACCCCTCCACTTT
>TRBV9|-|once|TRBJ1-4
CASSVDTAATNEKLFF
TGTGCCAGCAGCGTAGACACAGCAGCAACTAATGAAAAACTGTTTTTT
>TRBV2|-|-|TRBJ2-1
CASSETLDEQFF
TGTGCCAGCAGTGAAACTTTGGATGAGCAGTTCTTC
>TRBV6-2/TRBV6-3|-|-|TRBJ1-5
CASSKQDQPQHF
TGTGCCAGCAGTAAACAAGATCAGCCCCAGCATTTT
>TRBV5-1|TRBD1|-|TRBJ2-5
CASSAWTGNIQETQYF
TGCGCCAGCAGCGCCTGGACAGGGAATATACAAGAGACCCAGTACTTC
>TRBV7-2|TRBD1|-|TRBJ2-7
CASSSGQIYEQYF
TGTGCCAGCAGCTCGGGACAGATCTACGAGCAGTACTTC
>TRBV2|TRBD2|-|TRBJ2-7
CASMPGGTPYEQYF
TGTGCCAGCATGCCGGGGGGAACGCCCTACGAGCAGTACTTC
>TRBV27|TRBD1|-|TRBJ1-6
CASSRGLGNSPLHF
TGTGCCAGCAGCAGGGGGTTGGGGAATTCACCCCTCCACTTT
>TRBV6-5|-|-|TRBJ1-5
CASSLQGANQPQHF
TGTGCCAGCAGTTTACAGGGTGCAAATCAGCCCCAGCATTTT
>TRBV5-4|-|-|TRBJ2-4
CASSLGAGKNIQYF
TGTGCCAGCAGCTTGGGGGCAGGAAAAAACATTCAGTACTTC
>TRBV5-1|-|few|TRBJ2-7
CASSLVVAPYEQYF
TGCGCCAGCAGCTTGGTCGTAGCACCCTACGAGCAGTACTTC
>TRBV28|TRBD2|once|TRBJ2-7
CASNQFGTIGHEQYF
TGTGCCAGCAATCAATTCGGGACTATCGGCCACGAGCAGTACTTC